These T cell receptor beta chains were read from a single sample in a study of blood T cell repertoires in COVID-19. Clones were sequenced by immunoSEQ multiplex PCR, and TCRdb holds only the in-frame ones, with some missing. Among just over 150,000 clones listed, roughly 91% were seen once. The sequencing sample was made of peripheral blood. The receptors stem from a woman in her 50s with acute or convalescent COVID-19. Each CDR3 is given with its conserved first and last residue. Each record gives: clone size, V gene, CDR3 length, D gene, J gene, CDR3 DNA, CDR3 protein. D genes are given only for firm matches. Rows may omit the clone size; those that give it use once, few, many or a size class.

abundance: -; v_gene: TRBV14; len: 12; d_gene: -; j_gene: TRBJ2-7; CDR3nt: TGTGCCAGCAGCCCCAGTGGAGGGGTTGCAAGCTTC; CDR3aa: CASSPSGGVASF
abundance: -; v_gene: TRBV2; len: 15; d_gene: -; j_gene: TRBJ1-1; CDR3nt: TGTGCCAGCAGGGTCGAGTTGACAGGTAACACTGAAGCTTTCTTT; CDR3aa: CASRVELTGNTEAFF
abundance: -; v_gene: TRBV15; len: 16; d_gene: -; j_gene: TRBJ2-7; CDR3nt: TGTGCCACCAGCAGAGAGATAAGCGGGCTCACCTACGAGCAGTACTTC; CDR3aa: CATSREISGLTYEQYF
abundance: -; v_gene: TRBV19; len: 13; d_gene: -; j_gene: TRBJ2-1; CDR3nt: TGTGCCAGTAGTATCGCACAGGGCAATGAGCAGTTCTTC; CDR3aa: CASSIAQGNEQFF
abundance: -; v_gene: TRBV9; len: 12; d_gene: -; j_gene: TRBJ2-5; CDR3nt: TGTGCCAGCAGCTCCCGGGGGGAGACCCAGTACTTC; CDR3aa: CASSSRGETQYF
abundance: -; v_gene: TRBV7-9; len: 14; d_gene: TRBD1; j_gene: TRBJ1-1; CDR3nt: TGTGCCAGCAGCGTCCCCGGGACAGGGCCCTCCGCTTTCTTT; CDR3aa: CASSVPGTGPSAFF
abundance: once; v_gene: TRBV27; len: 13; d_gene: -; j_gene: TRBJ2-5; CDR3nt: TGTGCCAGCAGTTGGCGAAACGGGGAGACCCAGTACTTC; CDR3aa: CASSWRNGETQYF
abundance: -; v_gene: TRBV28; len: 16; d_gene: -; j_gene: TRBJ1-1; CDR3nt: TGTGCCAGCAGTTCAACCTTCACAGGGAGGAACACTGAAGCTTTCTTT; CDR3aa: CASSSTFTGRNTEAFF
abundance: -; v_gene: TRBV7-6; len: 16; d_gene: -; j_gene: TRBJ2-7; CDR3nt: TGTGCCAGCAGCTTAGGTAGTAGAGCGGTGGCGCCCGAGCAGTACTTC; CDR3aa: CASSLGSRAVAPEQYF
abundance: -; v_gene: TRBV20-1; len: 10; d_gene: -; j_gene: TRBJ1-2; CDR3nt: TGCAGGGGGGAGGGGAATGGCTACACCTTC; CDR3aa: CRGEGNGYTF
abundance: -; v_gene: TRBV30; len: 13; d_gene: TRBD1; j_gene: TRBJ1-1; CDR3nt: TGTGCCTCCTATGGACAGGTGAACACTGAAGCTTTCTTT; CDR3aa: CASYGQVNTEAFF
abundance: -; v_gene: TRBV5-6; len: 15; d_gene: -; j_gene: TRBJ1-1; CDR3nt: TGTGCCAGCAGCTTAGACACCGATGGAGGGACTGAAGCTTTCTTT; CDR3aa: CASSLDTDGGTEAFF
abundance: -; v_gene: TRBV2; len: 15; d_gene: -; j_gene: TRBJ1-1; CDR3nt: TGTGCCAGCAGTGAGAGAAGGGAAGGAGGCACTGAAGCTTTCTTT; CDR3aa: CASSERREGGTEAFF
abundance: -; v_gene: TRBV7-9; len: 19; d_gene: TRBD2; j_gene: TRBJ2-3; CDR3nt: TGTGCCAGCAGCAACATTGGGACTAGCGGACTAACTAGCACAGATACGCAGTATTTT; CDR3aa: CASSNIGTSGLTSTDTQYF
abundance: -; v_gene: TRBV10-2; len: 13; d_gene: -; j_gene: TRBJ1-2; CDR3nt: TGCGCCAGCAGTCACAATCTTAACTATGGCTACACCTTC; CDR3aa: CASSHNLNYGYTF
abundance: -; v_gene: TRBV2; len: 14; d_gene: -; j_gene: TRBJ2-5; CDR3nt: TGTGCCAGCACCGAGGTCCCGGCCGGGGAGACCCAGTACTTC; CDR3aa: CASTEVPAGETQYF
abundance: -; v_gene: TRBV6-5; len: 13; d_gene: -; j_gene: TRBJ1-2; CDR3nt: TGTGCCAGCAGTCGGACTCTACCATATGGCTACACCTTC; CDR3aa: CASSRTLPYGYTF
abundance: -; v_gene: TRBV28; len: 15; d_gene: TRBD1; j_gene: TRBJ1-5; CDR3nt: TGTGCCAGCAGACAGGGGGCGGGGTATAGTCAGCCCCAGCATTTT; CDR3aa: CASRQGAGYSQPQHF
abundance: -; v_gene: TRBV3-1/TRBV3-2; len: 16; d_gene: TRBD1; j_gene: TRBJ1-4; CDR3nt: TGTGCCAGCAGCCAAAACTCAGGGGGCGCGGGGGAAAAACTGTTTTTT; CDR3aa: CASSQNSGGAGEKLFF
abundance: once; v_gene: TRBV5-8; len: 15; d_gene: TRBD1; j_gene: TRBJ1-2; CDR3nt: TGTGCCAGCAGCTTGGCTCGGACAGGGCGTAATGGCTACACCTTC; CDR3aa: CASSLARTGRNGYTF
abundance: -; v_gene: TRBV3-1/TRBV3-2; len: 14; d_gene: -; j_gene: TRBJ1-6; CDR3nt: TGTGCCAGCAGCCAACAGGTGGAGGGTTCACCCCTCCACTTT; CDR3aa: CASSQQVEGSPLHF
abundance: once; v_gene: TRBV5-1; len: 15; d_gene: TRBD1; j_gene: TRBJ1-2; CDR3nt: TGCGCCAGCAGCGAGGGACAGACGTCTAACTATGGCTACACCTTC; CDR3aa: CASSEGQTSNYGYTF
abundance: -; v_gene: TRBV27; len: 15; d_gene: -; j_gene: TRBJ1-4; CDR3nt: TGTGCCAGCAGTTTATCGACAGGCCGCAATGAAAAACTGTTTTTT; CDR3aa: CASSLSTGRNEKLFF
abundance: -; v_gene: TRBV4-1; len: 16; d_gene: TRBD1; j_gene: TRBJ1-2; CDR3nt: TGCGCCAGCAGCCAACCAGGGACAGGTCGTTCTTATGGCTACACCTTC; CDR3aa: CASSQPGTGRSYGYTF
abundance: -; v_gene: TRBV10-1; len: 15; d_gene: -; j_gene: TRBJ2-2; CDR3nt: TGCGCCAGCCCTTTTCGAGGATGTGGCACCGGGGAGCTGTTTTTT; CDR3aa: CASPFRGCGTGELFF
abundance: -; v_gene: TRBV7-9; len: 16; d_gene: TRBD1; j_gene: TRBJ1-6; CDR3nt: TGTGCCAGCAGCCGACAGGGGCTTGAACATAATTCACCCCTCCACTTT; CDR3aa: CASSRQGLEHNSPLHF
abundance: -; v_gene: TRBV29-1; len: 11; d_gene: -; j_gene: TRBJ2-1; CDR3nt: TGCAGCGTACTTACAGGGATTGAGCAGTTCTTC; CDR3aa: CSVLTGIEQFF
abundance: -; v_gene: TRBV7-9; len: 13; d_gene: -; j_gene: TRBJ1-1; CDR3nt: TGTGCCAGCAGCTTGGGAGAATACACTGAAGCTTTCTTT; CDR3aa: CASSLGEYTEAFF
abundance: -; v_gene: TRBV9; len: 13; d_gene: -; j_gene: TRBJ1-1; CDR3nt: TGTGCCAGCAGCGTAGGGGCAGGGGCTGAAGCTTTCTTT; CDR3aa: CASSVGAGAEAFF
abundance: -; v_gene: TRBV3-1/TRBV3-2; len: 18; d_gene: TRBD1; j_gene: TRBJ1-2; CDR3nt: TGTGCCAGCAGCCAAGATGGGACAGGTCCCCGAGGAAACTATGGCTACACCTTC; CDR3aa: CASSQDGTGPRGNYGYTF
abundance: -; v_gene: TRBV5-6; len: 13; d_gene: -; j_gene: TRBJ2-7; CDR3nt: TGTGCCAGCAGCCCATCTACAGGGTACGAGCAGTACTTC; CDR3aa: CASSPSTGYEQYF
abundance: -; v_gene: TRBV7-9; len: 15; d_gene: TRBD2; j_gene: TRBJ2-3; CDR3nt: TGTGCCAGCAGCTTACCGGGACTAGGGGCGGATACGCAGTATTTT; CDR3aa: CASSLPGLGADTQYF
abundance: once; v_gene: TRBV7-2; len: 13; d_gene: -; j_gene: TRBJ2-5; CDR3nt: TGTGCCAGCAGCACCAGGGTTCAAGAGACCCAGTACTTC; CDR3aa: CASSTRVQETQYF
abundance: -; v_gene: TRBV13; len: 15; d_gene: -; j_gene: TRBJ1-1; CDR3nt: TGTGCCAGCAGCTTAGGGGCGGTGGGGAACACTGAAGCTTTCTTT; CDR3aa: CASSLGAVGNTEAFF
abundance: -; v_gene: TRBV19; len: 13; d_gene: -; j_gene: TRBJ1-1; CDR3nt: TGTGCCAGTAGTATCCTAGAGGGGGGGCGAGCTTTCTTT; CDR3aa: CASSILEGGRAFF
abundance: -; v_gene: TRBV27; len: 15; d_gene: -; j_gene: TRBJ2-7; CDR3nt: TGTGCCAGCAGTTTCCCGGACAGATACACCTACGAGCAGTACTTC; CDR3aa: CASSFPDRYTYEQYF
abundance: -; v_gene: TRBV2; len: 14; d_gene: -; j_gene: TRBJ1-2; CDR3nt: TGTGCCAGCAGTGAGGGGGCAACTAACTATGGCTACACCTTC; CDR3aa: CASSEGATNYGYTF
abundance: -; v_gene: TRBV7-3; len: 13; d_gene: -; j_gene: TRBJ1-1; CDR3nt: TGTGCCAGCAGCCAAGGTGGGGCCACTGAAGCTTTCTTT; CDR3aa: CASSQGGATEAFF
abundance: -; v_gene: TRBV30; len: 13; d_gene: -; j_gene: TRBJ2-7; CDR3nt: TGTGCCTGGACCGGAAACGGGGCCTACGAGCAGTACTTC; CDR3aa: CAWTGNGAYEQYF
abundance: once; v_gene: TRBV18; len: 13; d_gene: -; j_gene: TRBJ2-3; CDR3nt: TGTGCCAGCTCACCACTCGGAGGAGATACGCAGTATTTT; CDR3aa: CASSPLGGDTQYF
abundance: -; v_gene: TRBV29-1; len: 15; d_gene: -; j_gene: TRBJ1-1; CDR3nt: TGCAGCGTTTGGGGTAGACGAGAGGGGAACACTGAAGCTTTCTTT; CDR3aa: CSVWGRREGNTEAFF
abundance: -; v_gene: TRBV7-2; len: 16; d_gene: -; j_gene: TRBJ1-5; CDR3nt: TGTGCCAGCAGCTTCTACGGGGGGGGAAGCAATCAGCCCCAGCATTTT; CDR3aa: CASSFYGGGSNQPQHF
abundance: -; v_gene: TRBV5-6; len: 13; d_gene: -; j_gene: TRBJ2-5; CDR3nt: TGTGCCAGCACCTTACGGGGTGGCGAGACCCAGTACTTC; CDR3aa: CASTLRGGETQYF
abundance: -; v_gene: TRBV3-1/TRBV3-2; len: 13; d_gene: TRBD1; j_gene: TRBJ1-6; CDR3nt: TGTGCCAGCGGGGACAGCTATAATTCACCCCTCCACTTT; CDR3aa: CASGDSYNSPLHF